The sequence of this T cell receptor (beta chain) was determined in a study of spatial heterogeneity in lung cancer. At least ten counts were recorded for this clonotype. Its antigen is not identified. The time point is: sample taken at primary tumor resection. A unique molecular identifier was attached to every TCR cDNA molecule. TCRdb re-analysed the 5' RACE reads in MiXCR, keeping a single row per CDR3 protein. Of 4,000 or so distinct CDR3 sequences in the sample, around 32% were seen once. The CDR3 spans 17 residues. The V end was cut by 4 bases, the J end by 0 bases, with 16 bases between. Germline values: CDR1 SGHRS, CDR2 YFSETQ. Points from the study as a whole: The study found that expanded intratumoral alpha and beta TCR counts tracked tumor mutation counts. The study found that ubiquitous and regional expanded TCR counts tracked ubiquitous and regional nonsynonymous mutations, respectively.

The specimen comprised lung tumor tissue, sampled at surgery. The chain recombines TRBV5-1 with TRBJ2-2, with D maybe TRBD1 (6 bases). This TCR was recovered from a male donor with early-stage non-small cell lung cancer. DNA of the CDR3: TGCGCCAGCAGCCCAAGGACAGCCTTTGCGAACACCGGGGAGCTGTTTTTT. Its translation is CASSPRTAFANTGELFF.